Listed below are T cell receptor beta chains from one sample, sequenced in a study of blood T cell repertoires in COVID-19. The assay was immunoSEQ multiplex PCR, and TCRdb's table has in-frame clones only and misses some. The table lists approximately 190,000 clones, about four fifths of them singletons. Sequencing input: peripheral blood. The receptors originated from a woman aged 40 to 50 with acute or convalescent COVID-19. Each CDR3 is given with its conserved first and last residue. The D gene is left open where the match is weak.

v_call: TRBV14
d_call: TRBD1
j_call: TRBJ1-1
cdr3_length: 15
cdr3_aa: CASSRMGQLNTEAFF

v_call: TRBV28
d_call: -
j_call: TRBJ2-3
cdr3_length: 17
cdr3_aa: CASRGRERFGSTDTQYF

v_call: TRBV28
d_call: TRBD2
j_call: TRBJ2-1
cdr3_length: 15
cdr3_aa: CASSPRGLAGGEQFF

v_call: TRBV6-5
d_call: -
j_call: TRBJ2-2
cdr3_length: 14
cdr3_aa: CASQGLTVAGELFF

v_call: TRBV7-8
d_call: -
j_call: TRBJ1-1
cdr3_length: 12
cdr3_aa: CASSLYSTEAFF

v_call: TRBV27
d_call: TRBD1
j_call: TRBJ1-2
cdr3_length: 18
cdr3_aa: CASSSQPGQGYLRYGYTF

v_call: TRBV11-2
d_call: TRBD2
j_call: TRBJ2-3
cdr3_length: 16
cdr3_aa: CASTITSGESTDTQYF

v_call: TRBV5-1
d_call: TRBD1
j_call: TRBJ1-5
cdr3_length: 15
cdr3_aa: CASSTGGFSNQPQHF

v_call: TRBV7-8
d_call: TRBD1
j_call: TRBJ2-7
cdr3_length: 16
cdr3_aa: CASSLRPGQGGYEQYF

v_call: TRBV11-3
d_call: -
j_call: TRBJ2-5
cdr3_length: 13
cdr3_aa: CASSGGFSETQYF

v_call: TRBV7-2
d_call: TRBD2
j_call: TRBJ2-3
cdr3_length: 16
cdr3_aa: CASSWLAGGNTDTQYF

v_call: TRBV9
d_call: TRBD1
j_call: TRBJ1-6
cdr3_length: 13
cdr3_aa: CASRQGSAGPLHF

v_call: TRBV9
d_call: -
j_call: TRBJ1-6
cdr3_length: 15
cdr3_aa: CASSSSGFYNSPLHF

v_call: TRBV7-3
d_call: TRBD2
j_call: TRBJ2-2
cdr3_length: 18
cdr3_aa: CASSLSPLASGGDGELFF

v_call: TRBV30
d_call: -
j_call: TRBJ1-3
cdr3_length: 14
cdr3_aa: CAWTPSGGRNTIYF

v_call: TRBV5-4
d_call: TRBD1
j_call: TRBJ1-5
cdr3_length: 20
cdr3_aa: CASSCGNKGQGIDSNQPQHF

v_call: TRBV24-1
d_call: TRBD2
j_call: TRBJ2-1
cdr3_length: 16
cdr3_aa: CATAGTSGREYNEQFF

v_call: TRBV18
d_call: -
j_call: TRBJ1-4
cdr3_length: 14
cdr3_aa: CASSPGLTNEKLFF

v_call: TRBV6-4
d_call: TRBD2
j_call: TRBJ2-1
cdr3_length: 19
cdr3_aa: CASSVTSGGPTGSYNEQFF

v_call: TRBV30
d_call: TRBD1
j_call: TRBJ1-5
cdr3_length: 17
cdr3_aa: CAWSVKPSGGLDQPQHF

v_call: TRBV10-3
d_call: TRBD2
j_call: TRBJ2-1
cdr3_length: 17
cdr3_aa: CAIRGLGGGEPYNEQFF

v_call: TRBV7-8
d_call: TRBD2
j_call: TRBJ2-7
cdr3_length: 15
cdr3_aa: CASSLVRLAANEQYF

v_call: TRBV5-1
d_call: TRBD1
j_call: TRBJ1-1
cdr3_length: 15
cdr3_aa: CASSLWDRMNTEAFF

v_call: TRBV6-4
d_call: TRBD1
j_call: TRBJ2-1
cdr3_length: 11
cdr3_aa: CAKNGQGEQFF

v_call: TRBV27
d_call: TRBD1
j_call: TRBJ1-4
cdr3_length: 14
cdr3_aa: CASRQRDSPWKLFF

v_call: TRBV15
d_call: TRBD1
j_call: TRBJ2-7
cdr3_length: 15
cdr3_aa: CATSRTGGNLYEQYF

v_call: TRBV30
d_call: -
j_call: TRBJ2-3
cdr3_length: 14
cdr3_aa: CAWSVGPSTDTQYF

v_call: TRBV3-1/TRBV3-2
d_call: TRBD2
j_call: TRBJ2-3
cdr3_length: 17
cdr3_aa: CASSPRTSGSRADTQYF

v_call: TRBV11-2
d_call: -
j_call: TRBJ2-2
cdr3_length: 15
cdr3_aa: CASSLENLNTGELFF

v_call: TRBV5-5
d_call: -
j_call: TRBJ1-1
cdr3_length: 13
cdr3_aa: CASRIRGNTEAFF

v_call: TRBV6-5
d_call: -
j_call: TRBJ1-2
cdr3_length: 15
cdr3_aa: CASSPSRGGVDGYTF

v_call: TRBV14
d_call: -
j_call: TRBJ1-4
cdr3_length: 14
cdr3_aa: CASSQLGGDEKLFF

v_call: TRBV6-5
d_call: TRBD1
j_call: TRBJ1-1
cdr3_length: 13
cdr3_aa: CASNYHRGTEAFF

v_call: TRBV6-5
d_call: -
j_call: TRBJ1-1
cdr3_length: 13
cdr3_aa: CASTSTGWTEAFF

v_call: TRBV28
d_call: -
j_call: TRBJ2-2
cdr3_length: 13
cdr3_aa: CASSSGYTGELFF

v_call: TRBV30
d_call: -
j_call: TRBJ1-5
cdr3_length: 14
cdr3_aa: CAWAGVSSNQPQHF

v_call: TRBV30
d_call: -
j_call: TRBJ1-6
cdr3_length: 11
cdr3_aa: CAWSSGRPLHF

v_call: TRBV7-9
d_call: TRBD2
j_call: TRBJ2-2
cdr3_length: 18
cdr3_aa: CASSLVGTSGRNTGELFF

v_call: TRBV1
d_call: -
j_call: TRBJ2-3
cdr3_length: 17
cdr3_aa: CTSSQDRLAGRADTQYF

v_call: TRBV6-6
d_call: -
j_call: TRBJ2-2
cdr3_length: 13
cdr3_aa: CAGRTANTGELFF

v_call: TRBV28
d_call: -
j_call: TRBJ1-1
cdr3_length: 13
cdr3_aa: CASSLQDYTEAFF

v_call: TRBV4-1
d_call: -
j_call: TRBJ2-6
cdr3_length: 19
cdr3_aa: CASKKGAVSPPSGANVLTF

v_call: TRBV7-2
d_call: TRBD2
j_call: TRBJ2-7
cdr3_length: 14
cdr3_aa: CASSFSGSAYEQYF

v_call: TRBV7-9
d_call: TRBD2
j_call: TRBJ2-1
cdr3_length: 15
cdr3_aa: CASSLSGGVYNEQFF

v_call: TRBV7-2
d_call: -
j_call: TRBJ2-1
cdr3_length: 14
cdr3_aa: CASSFKWDKGEQFF

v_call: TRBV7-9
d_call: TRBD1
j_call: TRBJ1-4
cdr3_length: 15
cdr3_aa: CASSSPTGADEKLFF

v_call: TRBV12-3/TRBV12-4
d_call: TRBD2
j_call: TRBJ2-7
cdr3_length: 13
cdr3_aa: CASSLRTRTVQYF

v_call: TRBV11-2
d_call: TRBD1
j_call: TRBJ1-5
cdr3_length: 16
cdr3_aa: CASSLGAGGLLEPQHF

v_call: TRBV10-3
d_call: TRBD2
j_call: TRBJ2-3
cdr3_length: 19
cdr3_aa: CAIKTPQAGGPYRTDTQYF

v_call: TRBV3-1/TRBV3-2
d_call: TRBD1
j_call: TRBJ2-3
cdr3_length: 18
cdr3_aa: CASSQDWETGSSTDTQYF

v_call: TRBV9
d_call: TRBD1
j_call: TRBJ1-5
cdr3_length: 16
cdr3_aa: CASSVGRGRVGQPQHF

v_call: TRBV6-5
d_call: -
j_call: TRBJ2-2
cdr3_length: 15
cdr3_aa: CASSRPGFNTGELFF

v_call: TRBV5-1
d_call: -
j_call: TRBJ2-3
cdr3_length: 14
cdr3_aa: CASSLAQITDTQYF